Listed below are T cell receptor beta chains from one sample, sequenced in a study of technical replicates of blood from several donors. This table comes from immunoSEQ multiplex PCR, and its TCRdb copy is limited to in-frame clones, with some not included. In the table there are some 70,000 clones, around 97% of which are singletons. Sequencing input: T cells isolated from PBMCs. The receptors were sampled from a human donor in good health. Each CDR3 is given with its conserved first and last residue. The order of the fields is V gene, J gene, clone size, D gene, CDR3 DNA, CDR3 protein. D genes are given only for firm matches. Size tells how often a clone was seen (once, few, many) or the class of an expanded clone, and some rows leave it out.

>TRBV4-2|TRBJ1-2|NA|NA
TGTGCCAGCAGCCAAGAAGAGGGGGAGATCTATGGCTACACCTTC
CASSQEEGEIYGYTF
>TRBV25-1|TRBJ2-7|NA|NA
TGTGCCAGCAGTGCGTACTACGAGCAGTACTTC
CASSAYYEQYF
>TRBV5-8|TRBJ2-7|NA|NA
TGTGCCAGCAGCGGGGACTCATACTACGAGCAGTACTTC
CASSGDSYYEQYF
>TRBV5-6|TRBJ2-1|NA|TRBD1
TGTGCCAGCAGCAGAACAGGGGGGACTGACAATGAGCAGTTCTTC
CASSRTGGTDNEQFF
>TRBV18|TRBJ2-2|NA|NA
TGTGCCAGCTCACCATTATCCACCGGGGAGCTGTTTTTT
CASSPLSTGELFF
>TRBV5-5|TRBJ1-4|NA|TRBD1
TGTGCCAGCAGCTTAGGGACAGGGGGCGAAAAACTGTTTTTT
CASSLGTGGEKLFF
>TRBV4-2|TRBJ2-7|once|NA
TGTGCCAGCAGCCAAGACTCTGGAGGGACGTCCTACGAGCAGTACTTC
CASSQDSGGTSYEQYF
>TRBV5-1|TRBJ2-7|NA|NA
TGCGCCAGCAGCTTTCAGCCGGGGGTGTACGAGCAGTACTTC
CASSFQPGVYEQYF
>TRBV20-1|TRBJ2-5|NA|TRBD1
TGCAGCTGGACAGGGGACCAGACCCAGTACTTC
CSWTGDQTQYF
>TRBV19|TRBJ2-7|NA|NA
TGTGCCAGTAGTATGGTAGCGGATTCCGGCGAGCAGTACTTC
CASSMVADSGEQYF
>TRBV9|TRBJ1-2|NA|TRBD1
TGTGCCAGCAGCGTAGGACAGGGAGACTATGGCTACACCTTC
CASSVGQGDYGYTF
>TRBV27|TRBJ2-5|NA|TRBD2
TGTGCCAGTTCTCGGGGGGATAGGGAGACCCAGTACTTC
CASSRGDRETQYF
>TRBV6-1|TRBJ2-5|NA|TRBD1
TGTGCCAGCAGTGACCCCGGGACAGGCCAAGAGACCCAGTACTTC
CASSDPGTGQETQYF
>TRBV6-5|TRBJ2-7|NA|TRBD2
TGTGCCAGCAGTTCGGGAGGCACCTACGAGCAGTACTTC
CASSSGGTYEQYF
>TRBV21-1|TRBJ1-5|NA|NA
TGTGCCAGCAGCAAACCTAATCTGCCCCAGCATTTT
CASSKPNLPQHF
>TRBV19|TRBJ2-6|NA|NA
TGTGCCAGTAGTAGCGCGGGCTGGGTCTCTGGGGCCAACGTCCTGACTTTC
CASSSAGWVSGANVLTF
>TRBV19|TRBJ1-1|NA|NA
TGTGCCAGTAGCGGACTATTGAACACTGAAGCTTTCTTT
CASSGLLNTEAFF
>TRBV15|TRBJ2-1|NA|TRBD2
TGTGCCACCTACGGGGGGGAGGGTTACAATGAGCAGTTCTTC
CATYGGEGYNEQFF
>TRBV4-3|TRBJ1-4|NA|NA
TGCGCCAGCAGCCAAGAAGGGGAGGGTGAAAAACTGTTTTTT
CASSQEGEGEKLFF
>TRBV5-4|TRBJ1-1|NA|NA
TGTGCCAGCAGTAACCCGAGGGGGAAGACTGAAGCTTTCTTT
CASSNPRGKTEAFF
>TRBV27|TRBJ1-5|NA|NA
TGTGCCAGCAGCCGCGGGACCCGTGGCGGCAATCAGCCCCAGCATTTT
CASSRGTRGGNQPQHF
>TRBV4-1|TRBJ2-7|NA|NA
TGCGCCAGCAGCCAAGATCGCTATTCCTACGAGCAGTACTTC
CASSQDRYSYEQYF
>TRBV18|TRBJ2-7|NA|TRBD1
TGTGCCAGCTCACGGTCCTCGGGACAGAACTACGAGCAGTACTTC
CASSRSSGQNYEQYF
>TRBV5-4|TRBJ2-3|NA|TRBD1
TGTGCCAGCAGCCCCCAGGGGGCGGATACGCAGTATTTT
CASSPQGADTQYF
>TRBV5-1|TRBJ1-1|NA|TRBD1
TGCGCCAGCAGCCGGACCACAGGGGCTGGCACTGAAGCTTTCTTT
CASSRTTGAGTEAFF
>TRBV9|TRBJ2-7|NA|NA
TGTGCCAGCAGCGGGGGTGGACAGAGCAACGAGCAGTACTTC
CASSGGGQSNEQYF
>TRBV30|TRBJ2-7|NA|TRBD2
TGTGCCTCCTCCTCAGCGGGAGAGTGGTACGAGCAGTACTTC
CASSSAGEWYEQYF
>TRBV27|TRBJ1-4|NA|TRBD1
TGTGCCAGCAGTCCCGGACAGGGTGCTGAAAAACTGTTTTTT
CASSPGQGAEKLFF
>TRBV27|TRBJ1-2|NA|NA
TGTGCCAGCAGTCAAAACACAGCCTCTAACTATGGCTACACCTTC
CASSQNTASNYGYTF
>TRBV5-8|TRBJ1-5|once|NA
TGTGCCAGCAGCTTTCGGAGCAATCAGCCCCAGCATTTT
CASSFRSNQPQHF
>TRBV6-6|TRBJ1-2|NA|NA
TGTGCCAGCAGTAGAGACCGGGGTAGCTACACCTTC
CASSRDRGSYTF
>TRBV27|TRBJ2-7|NA|NA
TGTGCCAGCAGTTTCGGGGTAGCGGACGCCTACGAGCAGTACTTC
CASSFGVADAYEQYF
>TRBV27|TRBJ1-1|NA|NA
TGTGCCAGCAGTTTTTCCCTAGCGGAGGGGGAAGCTTTCTTT
CASSFSLAEGEAFF
>TRBV15|TRBJ1-3|NA|TRBD1
TGTGCCACCAGCGCAACCGGGACAGGGTCGGGAAACACCATATATTTT
CATSATGTGSGNTIYF
>TRBV28|TRBJ1-2|NA|NA
TGTGCCAGCAGTGAAGCGGGACGGCCCTATAGCTACACCTTC
CASSEAGRPYSYTF
>TRBV19|TRBJ1-2|NA|TRBD1
TGTGCCAGTAGTGAAAGGACAGGGGGAGACTATGGCTACACCTTC
CASSERTGGDYGYTF
>TRBV6-5|TRBJ1-1|NA|TRBD1
TGTGCCAGCAGTCGGGACAGGGAAGCTTTCTTT
CASSRDREAFF
>TRBV27|TRBJ2-7|NA|TRBD2
TGTGCCAGCAGTATTACTCTAGCGGACTCCTACGAGCAGTACTTC
CASSITLADSYEQYF
>TRBV19|TRBJ1-5|NA|NA
TGTGCCAGTACTAGGACAGCAAATCAGCCCCAGCATTTT
CASTRTANQPQHF
>TRBV6-4|TRBJ1-2|once|NA
TGTGCCAGCAGTGCACAGGGAGACTATGGCTACACCTTC
CASSAQGDYGYTF
>TRBV7-9|TRBJ2-7|NA|TRBD1
TGTGCCAGCGGGGGGGACAGGGGGTCCGAGCAGTACTTC
CASGGDRGSEQYF
>TRBV29-1|TRBJ1-1|NA|NA
TGCAGCGTTATAGAAGGGGTGCAGGGGACTGAAGCTTTCTTT
CSVIEGVQGTEAFF
>TRBV5-1|TRBJ2-7|NA|TRBD1
TGCGCCAGCAGCGAGGGACAGGGGGCCTACGAGCAGTACTTC
CASSEGQGAYEQYF
>TRBV10-2|TRBJ1-1|NA|NA
TGCGCCAGCTACACGGGCACTGAAGCTTTCTTT
CASYTGTEAFF
>TRBV4-1|TRBJ2-5|once|NA
TGCGCCAGCAGTCGCGGGGGCGAAGATGAGACCCAGTACTTC
CASSRGGEDETQYF
>TRBV6-5|TRBJ2-3|NA|TRBD2
TGTGCCAGCAGTCGTCGACTAGCAGTAACAGATACGCAGTATTTT
CASSRRLAVTDTQYF
>TRBV6-1|TRBJ2-1|NA|NA
TGTGCCAGCAGCGATCAACACAGGGTTTACAATGAGCAGTTCTTC
CASSDQHRVYNEQFF
>TRBV18|TRBJ1-1|NA|NA
TGTGCCAGCTCACTGAGGACTGAAGCTTTCTTT
CASSLRTEAFF
>TRBV28|TRBJ1-2|NA|NA
TGTGCCAGCAGTTCTTCAGGGCGCTATGGCTACACCTTC
CASSSSGRYGYTF
>TRBV9|TRBJ1-2|NA|NA
TGTGCCAGCGCGGGGGGCGGCTACACCTTC
CASAGGGYTF
>TRBV5-1|TRBJ2-3|NA|TRBD1
TGCGCCAGCAGCGAAAATCCGGGACAGGGAGCCACAGATACGCAGTATTTT
CASSENPGQGATDTQYF
>TRBV29-1|TRBJ2-7|once|TRBD1
TGCAGCGCTACAGGGGGCAGTTCCTACGAGCAGTACTTC
CSATGGSSYEQYF
>TRBV5-4|TRBJ2-2|NA|NA
TGTGCCAGCAGCATCGGGACTCCGAACACCGGGGAGCTGTTTTTT
CASSIGTPNTGELFF
>TRBV10-2|TRBJ2-2|NA|TRBD1
TGCGCCAGCAGTATATCCGGGACAGGGCCCGGGGAGCTGTTTTTT
CASSISGTGPGELFF
>TRBV18|TRBJ2-7|NA|NA
TGTGCCAGCTCACCTCCAGGGGTGCCCTACGAGCAGTACTTC
CASSPPGVPYEQYF
>TRBV30|TRBJ2-1|NA|TRBD1
TGTGCCTGGAGCCGGGACAGCGATGAGCAGTTCTTC
CAWSRDSDEQFF